The rows below give T cell receptor beta chains drawn from one sample of a study of PD-1 blockade in classical Hodgkin lymphoma. Libraries were prepared by immunoSEQ multiplex PCR; TCRdb keeps only in-frame clonotypes and omits some of them. The table lists roughly 31,000 clones, around 86% of them singletons. The sample consisted of CD4+ T cells from blood, taken at baseline. The receptors stem from a human donor with classical Hodgkin lymphoma. CDR3s include the opening cysteine and the closing phenylalanine or tryptophan. The D gene is left open where the match is weak. Clone sizes are given selectively: once, few, many, or a class where the clone is expanded.

D: .
V: TRBV28
J: TRBJ2-3
size: .
CDR3: CASSLGDLELPDTQYF
DNA: TGTGCCAGCAGTTTAGGGGACCTCGAGCTCCCAGATACGCAGTATTTT

D: .
V: TRBV27
J: TRBJ2-5
size: .
CDR3: CASSLGGTQETQYF
DNA: TGTGCCAGCAGTTTAGGTGGGACCCAAGAGACCCAGTACTTC

D: .
V: TRBV5-6
J: TRBJ2-1
size: .
CDR3: CASSLVGGSYNEQFF
DNA: TGTGCCAGCAGCTTGGTTGGCGGGTCCTACAATGAGCAGTTCTTC

D: .
V: TRBV11-3
J: TRBJ2-2
size: .
CDR3: CASSLAKENGELFF
DNA: TGTGCCAGCAGCTTAGCTAAGGAAAACGGGGAGCTGTTTTTT

D: .
V: TRBV30
J: TRBJ2-7
size: .
CDR3: CAWSVPRDFYSYEQYF
DNA: TGTGCCTGGAGTGTACCCCGGGACTTCTACAGCTACGAGCAGTACTTC

D: .
V: TRBV6-6
J: TRBJ1-3
size: .
CDR3: CASRRGGRTGNTIYF
DNA: TGTGCCAGCAGGCGCGGGGGGAGGACTGGAAACACCATATATTTT

D: .
V: TRBV7-9
J: TRBJ1-4
size: .
CDR3: CASSLDTGTNEKLFF
DNA: TGTGCCAGCAGCTTAGATACAGGAACTAATGAAAAACTGTTTTTT

D: .
V: TRBV7-8
J: TRBJ1-2
size: few
CDR3: CASSPQDF
DNA: TGTGCCAGCAGCCCTCAGGACTTC

D: .
V: TRBV11-2
J: TRBJ2-7
size: .
CDR3: CASTLGPPEQGYEQYF
DNA: TGTGCCAGCACTTTGGGACCCCCCGAGCAGGGCTACGAGCAGTACTTC

D: .
V: TRBV13
J: TRBJ2-3
size: medium-sized
CDR3: CASSLASSWGSDTQYF
DNA: TGTGCCAGCAGCTTAGCTTCTAGTTGGGGGTCCGATACGCAGTATTTT

D: .
V: TRBV30
J: TRBJ1-2
size: few
CDR3: CAWSPLGGTNYGYTF
DNA: TGTGCCTGGAGTCCACTGGGGGGCACTAACTATGGCTACACCTTC

D: .
V: TRBV7-8
J: TRBJ1-5
size: .
CDR3: CASSLAPHRATQPQHF
DNA: TGTGCCAGCAGCTTAGCCCCCCACAGGGCTACTCAGCCCCAGCATTTT

D: .
V: TRBV6-1
J: TRBJ2-2
size: .
CDR3: CASSRNHRDAGELFF
DNA: TGTGCCAGCAGTAGAAATCACAGGGATGCCGGGGAGCTGTTTTTT

D: TRBD1
V: TRBV25-1
J: TRBJ1-1
size: .
CDR3: CASSSGQGLGSTEAFF
DNA: TGTGCCAGCAGTTCCGGACAGGGGCTGGGGAGCACTGAAGCTTTCTTT

D: .
V: TRBV28
J: TRBJ2-7
size: .
CDR3: CATTDNYEQYF
DNA: TGTGCCACCACCGACAACTACGAGCAGTACTTC

D: TRBD1
V: TRBV5-1
J: TRBJ2-2
size: .
CDR3: CASSPEGADWDAGELFF
DNA: TGCGCCAGCAGCCCTGAGGGGGCGGATTGGGACGCCGGGGAGCTGTTTTTT

D: TRBD1
V: TRBV30
J: TRBJ1-5
size: .
CDR3: CAWSPLPGGAGQPQHF
DNA: TGTGCCTGGAGCCCTCTCCCAGGGGGCGCCGGACAGCCCCAGCATTTT

D: .
V: TRBV11-2
J: TRBJ1-2
size: .
CDR3: CASSLDWVGGSLYYGYTF
DNA: TGTGCCAGCAGCTTAGATTGGGTTGGGGGCTCCCTCTACTATGGCTACACCTTC

D: TRBD1
V: TRBV25-1
J: TRBJ1-3
size: .
CDR3: CASSDGSGGRNTIYF
DNA: TGTGCCAGCAGTGACGGCTCAGGGGGTCGAAACACCATATATTTT

D: .
V: TRBV10-2
J: TRBJ2-6
size: .
CDR3: CASSDSGANVLTF
DNA: TGCGCCAGCAGTGATTCCGGGGCCAACGTCCTGACTTTC

D: .
V: TRBV27
J: TRBJ1-1
size: .
CDR3: CASSRASATEAFF
DNA: TGTGCCAGCAGTCGGGCTAGTGCCACTGAAGCTTTCTTT

D: TRBD1
V: TRBV4-2
J: TRBJ1-1
size: .
CDR3: CASSQDGMTGGTEAFF
DNA: TGTGCCAGCAGCCAAGATGGCATGACAGGGGGAACTGAAGCTTTCTTT

D: TRBD2
V: TRBV11-2
J: TRBJ2-1
size: .
CDR3: CASSLYGLAGQDEQFF
DNA: TGTGCCAGCAGTTTATACGGACTAGCGGGTCAGGATGAGCAGTTCTTC

D: TRBD1
V: TRBV23-1
J: TRBJ1-4
size: .
CDR3: CASSQTEQGAPPTNEKLFF
DNA: TGCGCCAGCAGCCAAACCGAACAGGGGGCCCCGCCAACTAATGAAAAACTGTTTTTT

D: TRBD2
V: TRBV11-2
J: TRBJ2-3
size: .
CDR3: CASTPSGRAFTDTQYF
DNA: TGTGCCAGCACCCCTAGCGGGAGGGCCTTCACAGATACGCAGTATTTT

D: .
V: TRBV28
J: TRBJ2-1
size: .
CDR3: CASGTVYNEQFF
DNA: TGTGCCAGCGGGACGGTCTACAATGAGCAGTTCTTC

D: TRBD1
V: TRBV19
J: TRBJ1-1
size: .
CDR3: CASRTGTENTEAFF
DNA: TGTGCCAGTAGGACCGGGACAGAGAACACTGAAGCTTTCTTT

D: .
V: TRBV4-1
J: TRBJ2-7
size: .
CDR3: CASSTRDGGSYEQYF
DNA: TGCGCCAGCAGCACCCGGGACGGAGGCTCCTACGAGCAGTACTTC

D: .
V: TRBV7-2
J: TRBJ1-6
size: .
CDR3: CASSLPNSPLHF
DNA: TGTGCCAGCAGCCTCCCTAATTCACCCCTCCACTTT

D: TRBD1
V: TRBV7-2
J: TRBJ2-7
size: .
CDR3: CASSFDRGDEQYF
DNA: TGTGCCAGCAGTTTCGACAGGGGGGACGAGCAGTACTTC

D: .
V: TRBV5-1
J: TRBJ2-1
size: .
CDR3: CASSLYGRDNEQFF
DNA: TGCGCCAGCAGCTTGTATGGGCGGGACAATGAGCAGTTCTTC

D: .
V: TRBV21-1
J: TRBJ2-2
size: .
CDR3: CASSTSRDSYTGELFF
DNA: TGTGCCAGCAGCACCTCCCGGGACAGCTACACCGGGGAGCTGTTTTTT

D: .
V: TRBV2
J: TRBJ1-5
size: few
CDR3: CASSDRATGPQHF
DNA: TGTGCCAGCAGTGACAGGGCTACAGGGCCCCAGCATTTT

D: TRBD1
V: TRBV28
J: TRBJ1-4
size: .
CDR3: CASSSVRDSYTPTNEKLFF
DNA: TGTGCCAGCAGTTCGGTCCGGGACAGCTATACTCCAACTAATGAAAAACTGTTTTTT

D: .
V: TRBV11-3
J: TRBJ2-2
size: .
CDR3: CASSLDRRGVPSTGELFF
DNA: TGTGCCAGCAGCTTAGATCGGCGGGGAGTGCCTTCGACCGGGGAGCTGTTTTTT

D: TRBD2
V: TRBV28
J: TRBJ2-7
size: .
CDR3: CASSYGLGYEQYF
DNA: TGTGCCAGCAGTTACGGACTAGGCTACGAGCAGTACTTC

D: TRBD2
V: TRBV27
J: TRBJ2-3
size: .
CDR3: CASSLLASGSVDTQYF
DNA: TGTGCCAGCAGTTTATTAGCTAGCGGGAGTGTAGATACGCAGTATTTT

D: .
V: TRBV28
J: TRBJ2-2
size: .
CDR3: CASRVTGANTGELFF
DNA: TGTGCCAGCAGGGTGACAGGCGCGAACACCGGGGAGCTGTTTTTT

D: TRBD1
V: TRBV20-1
J: TRBJ1-1
size: .
CDR3: CSAKGTAEAFF
DNA: TGCAGTGCTAAGGGGACAGCTGAAGCTTTCTTT

D: .
V: TRBV6-1
J: TRBJ1-2
size: .
CDR3: CASSPRQDSYGYTF
DNA: TGTGCCAGCAGTCCTCGGCAGGACAGCTATGGCTACACCTTC

D: .
V: TRBV18
J: TRBJ2-5
size: .
CDR3: CASSRGGQVEETQYF
DNA: TGTGCCAGCTCACGCGGGGGACAGGTCGAAGAGACCCAGTACTTC

D: TRBD1
V: TRBV29-1
J: TRBJ2-2
size: .
CDR3: CSVGGTGGWNTGELFF
DNA: TGCAGCGTTGGAGGCACAGGGGGTTGGAACACCGGGGAGCTGTTTTTT

D: .
V: TRBV9
J: TRBJ1-4
size: .
CDR3: CASSVTGSATNEKLFF
DNA: TGTGCCAGCAGCGTGACAGGTTCGGCAACTAATGAAAAACTGTTTTTT

D: .
V: TRBV19
J: TRBJ1-2
size: .
CDR3: CASSNRDYGYTF
DNA: TGTGCCAGTAGCAACCGGGACTATGGCTACACCTTC

D: .
V: TRBV7-6
J: TRBJ2-1
size: .
CDR3: CASSGNSRGNEQFF
DNA: TGTGCCAGCAGCGGAAATTCCAGGGGAAATGAGCAGTTCTTC

D: TRBD2
V: TRBV11-2
J: TRBJ2-5
size: .
CDR3: CASSPRLAEETQYF
DNA: TGTGCCAGCAGTCCCCGACTAGCGGAAGAGACCCAGTACTTC

D: .
V: TRBV6-4
J: TRBJ1-1
size: .
CDR3: CASSDWVGTEAFF
DNA: TGTGCCAGCAGTGACTGGGTGGGCACTGAAGCTTTCTTT

D: .
V: TRBV2
J: TRBJ1-6
size: .
CDR3: CASRESGGSPLHF
DNA: TGTGCCAGCCGCGAATCTGGGGGTTCACCCCTCCACTTT

D: TRBD2
V: TRBV27
J: TRBJ2-7
size: few
CDR3: CASSLIAGGYEQYF
DNA: TGTGCCAGCAGTCTTATAGCGGGAGGGTACGAGCAGTACTTC

D: .
V: TRBV7-9
J: TRBJ2-7
size: once
CDR3: CASSLGGAGQYEQYF
DNA: TGTGCCAGCAGCTTAGGCGGGGCGGGACAATACGAGCAGTACTTC

D: .
V: TRBV7-9
J: TRBJ2-5
size: .
CDR3: CASSQGPGGVQETQYF
DNA: TGTGCCAGCAGCCAAGGGCCCGGGGGAGTCCAAGAGACCCAGTACTTC

D: TRBD1
V: TRBV4-3
J: TRBJ1-4
size: .
CDR3: CASSHGQGANEKLFF
DNA: TGCGCCAGCAGCCACGGACAGGGGGCGAATGAAAAACTGTTTTTT

D: .
V: TRBV30
J: TRBJ1-1
size: .
CDR3: CAWIWGRQTEAFF
DNA: TGTGCCTGGATTTGGGGGCGGCAAACTGAAGCTTTCTTT

D: .
V: TRBV25-1
J: TRBJ1-2
size: few
CDR3: CASTQDRSYGYTF
DNA: TGTGCCAGCACCCAGGACAGATCCTATGGCTACACCTTC